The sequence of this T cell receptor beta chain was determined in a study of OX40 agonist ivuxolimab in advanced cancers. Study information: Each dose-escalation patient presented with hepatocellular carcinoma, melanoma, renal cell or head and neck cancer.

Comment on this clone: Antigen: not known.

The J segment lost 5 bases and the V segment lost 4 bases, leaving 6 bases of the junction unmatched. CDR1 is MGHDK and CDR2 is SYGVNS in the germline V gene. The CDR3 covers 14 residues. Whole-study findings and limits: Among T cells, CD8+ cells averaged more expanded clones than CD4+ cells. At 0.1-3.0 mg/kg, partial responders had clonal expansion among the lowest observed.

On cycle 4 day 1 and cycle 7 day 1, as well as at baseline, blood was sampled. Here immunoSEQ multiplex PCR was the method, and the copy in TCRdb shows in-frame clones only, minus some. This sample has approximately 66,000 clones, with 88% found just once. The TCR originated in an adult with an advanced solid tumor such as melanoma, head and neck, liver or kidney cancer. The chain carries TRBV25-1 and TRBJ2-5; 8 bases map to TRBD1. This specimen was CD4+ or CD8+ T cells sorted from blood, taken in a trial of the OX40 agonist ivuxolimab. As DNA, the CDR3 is TGTGCCAGCAGTGGGTCCAGGGGGCCCGAGACCCAGTACTTC. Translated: CASSGSRGPETQYF.